Listed below are T cell receptor beta chains from one sample, sequenced in a study of blood T cell repertoires in COVID-19. TCRdb's copy holds only in-frame clones and misses some; the assay was immunoSEQ multiplex PCR. Found here are 46,000 or so clones, 80% to 90% of them singletons; the top ten hold more than 25%. Sequencing was carried out using peripheral blood. All receptors derive from a woman over 75 with COVID-19, enrolled during active disease. Both conserved end residues are part of each CDR3. Fields, in order: V gene, D gene, J gene, CDR3 protein, CDR3 DNA. D genes are given only for firm matches.

v_call: TRBV5-1
d_call: -
j_call: TRBJ1-3
cdr3_aa: CASSLLEGSGNTIYF
cdr3_nt: TGCGCCAGCAGCTTGCTCGAGGGCTCTGGAAACACCATATATTTT

v_call: TRBV9
d_call: -
j_call: TRBJ1-1
cdr3_aa: CASSSRRRLFF
cdr3_nt: TGTGCCAGCAGCTCACGTAGGCGGCTTTTCTTT

v_call: TRBV12-2
d_call: -
j_call: TRBJ1-1
cdr3_aa: CASRDKDRVNTEAFF
cdr3_nt: TGTGCAAGTCGCGACAAGGACAGGGTGAACACTGAAGCTTTCTTT

v_call: TRBV19
d_call: TRBD2
j_call: TRBJ2-5
cdr3_aa: CASSKVAGDQETQYF
cdr3_nt: TGTGCCAGTAGTAAGGTAGCGGGGGACCAAGAGACCCAGTACTTC

v_call: TRBV27
d_call: -
j_call: TRBJ2-1
cdr3_aa: CASSRPGNEQFF
cdr3_nt: TGTGCCAGCAGTAGGCCGGGAAATGAGCAGTTCTTC

v_call: TRBV27
d_call: -
j_call: TRBJ2-7
cdr3_aa: CASSSLPQGSYEQYF
cdr3_nt: TGTGCCAGCAGTTCCCTCCCCCAGGGGTCCTACGAGCAGTACTTC

v_call: TRBV3-1/TRBV3-2
d_call: -
j_call: TRBJ2-1
cdr3_aa: CASSQTYRLSNEQFF
cdr3_nt: TGTGCCAGCAGCCAAACATACAGGCTGAGCAATGAGCAGTTCTTC

v_call: TRBV2
d_call: TRBD2
j_call: TRBJ2-1
cdr3_aa: CASSEATAMGLAGGGRSYNEQFF
cdr3_nt: TGTGCCAGCAGTGAAGCGACAGCCATGGGACTAGCGGGAGGCGGAAGGTCCTACAATGAGCAGTTCTTC

v_call: TRBV7-8
d_call: TRBD1
j_call: TRBJ2-2
cdr3_aa: CASSRDSKTGELFF
cdr3_nt: TGTGCCAGCAGCCGGGACAGTAAAACCGGGGAGCTGTTTTTT

v_call: TRBV9
d_call: TRBD1
j_call: TRBJ2-1
cdr3_aa: CASSVGGQGANEQFF
cdr3_nt: TGTGCCAGCAGCGTAGGGGGACAGGGGGCCAATGAGCAGTTCTTC